This is a list of T cell receptor beta chains from one sample in a study of Graves' ophthalmopathy and Graves' hyperthyroidism. TCRdb reprocessed the multiplex PCR reads with MiXCR, giving one entry per CDR3 protein. The sample has 400,000 to 450,000 distinct CDR3 sequences; around 21% are singletons. Sequencing was done on a sample of peripheral blood. The receptor set was obtained from a woman in her late teens or twenties with stable Graves' hyperthyroidism. Each CDR3 is given with its conserved first and last residue. The order of the fields is J gene, V gene, clone size, D gene, CDR3 protein, CDR3 DNA. The D gene is left open where the match is weak. Expanded clones are given a class, and other clones once, few, many or no size at all.

TRBJ2-5	TRBV15	many	.	CATSRAGEGRETQYF	TGTGCCACCAGCAGAGCGGGAGAGGGCAGAGAGACCCAGTACTTC
TRBJ1-2	TRBV27	once	.	CASTPLRPYGYTF	TGTGCCAGCACTCCTCTGAGGCCTTATGGCTACACCTTC
TRBJ2-2	TRBV12-3/TRBV12-4	many	TRBD2	CASSFQGLAAGELFF	TGTGCCAGCAGTTTCCAGGGACTAGCCGCCGGGGAGCTGTTTTTT
TRBJ2-7	TRBV28	many	.	CASSLEVQGSGAEQYF	TGTGCCAGCAGTTTAGAGGTCCAGGGTAGTGGCGCCGAGCAGTACTTC
TRBJ2-5	TRBV20-1	many	.	CSAAGRAETQYF	TGCAGTGCCGCGGGACGAGCGGAGACCCAGTACTTC
TRBJ1-5	TRBV6-1	many	.	CASMGTPSNQPQHF	TGTGCCAGCATGGGAACACCTAGCAATCAGCCCCAGCATTTT
TRBJ2-5	TRBV20-1	.	.	CSARVTRKGPQYF	TGCAGTGCTAGAGTCACCCGGAAGGGGCCCCAGTACTTC
TRBJ2-5	TRBV5-1	many	TRBD1	CASSLAAPGGIGNQETQYF	TGCGCCAGCAGCTTGGCAGCCCCAGGGGGCATCGGCAACCAAGAGACCCAGTACTTC
TRBJ2-7	TRBV11-1	.	TRBD2	CASSLGSGSSWDFYEQYF	TGTGCCAGCAGCTTAGGGAGCGGGAGTTCCTGGGACTTCTACGAGCAGTACTTC
TRBJ2-5	TRBV4-1	many	.	CASSQGNSYQETQYF	TGCGCCAGCAGCCAAGGGAATTCGTACCAAGAGACCCAGTACTTC
TRBJ2-2	TRBV6-2/TRBV6-3	many	TRBD2	CASSSSRTSGSGRTGELFF	TGTGCCAGCAGCTCCAGTCGGACTAGCGGGAGCGGTCGGACCGGGGAGCTGTTTTTT
TRBJ2-5	TRBV7-2	many	TRBD2	CASSLASGISGETQYF	TGTGCCAGCAGCTTAGCTAGCGGGATCTCGGGAGAGACCCAGTACTTC
TRBJ1-5	TRBV12-3/TRBV12-4	many	TRBD1	CASRPGTGDQPQHF	TGTGCCAGCAGACCCGGGACAGGGGATCAGCCCCAGCATTTT
TRBJ1-2	TRBV12-3/TRBV12-4	many	.	CASSADIPNYGYTF	TGTGCCAGCAGTGCCGACATACCTAACTATGGCTACACCTTC
TRBJ1-1	TRBV5-1	many	.	CASSLETWNTEAFF	TGCGCCAGCAGCTTGGAGACATGGAACACTGAAGCTTTCTTT